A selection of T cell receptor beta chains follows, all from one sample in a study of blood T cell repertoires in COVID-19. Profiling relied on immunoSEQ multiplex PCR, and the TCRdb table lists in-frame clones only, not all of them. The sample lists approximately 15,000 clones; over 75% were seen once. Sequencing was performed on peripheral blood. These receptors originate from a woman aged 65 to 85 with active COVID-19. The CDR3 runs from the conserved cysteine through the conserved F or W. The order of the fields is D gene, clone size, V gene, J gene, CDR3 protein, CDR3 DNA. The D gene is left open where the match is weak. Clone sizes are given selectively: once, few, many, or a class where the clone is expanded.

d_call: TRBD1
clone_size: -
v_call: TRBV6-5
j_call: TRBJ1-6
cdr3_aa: CASNYQGANSPLHF
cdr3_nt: TGTGCCAGCAACTACCAGGGGGCCAATTCACCCCTCCACTTT

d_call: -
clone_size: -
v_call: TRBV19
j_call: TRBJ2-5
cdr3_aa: CASSNLRTMEETQYF
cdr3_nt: TGTGCCAGTAGTAATCTTAGGACAATGGAGGAGACCCAGTACTTC

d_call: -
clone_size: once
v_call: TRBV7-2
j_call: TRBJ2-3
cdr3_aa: CASSLDGGSTDTQYF
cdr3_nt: TGTGCCAGCAGCTTAGATGGGGGCAGCACAGATACGCAGTATTTT

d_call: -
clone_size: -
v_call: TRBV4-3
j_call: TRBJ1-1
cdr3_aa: CASSQVGGADGEAFF
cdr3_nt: TGCGCCAGCAGCCAAGTAGGGGGGGCGGACGGTGAAGCTTTCTTT

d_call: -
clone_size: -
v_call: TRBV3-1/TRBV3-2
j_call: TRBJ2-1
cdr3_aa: CASSPYPLLGAGRQSSYNEQFF
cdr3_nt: TGTGCCAGCAGCCCCTATCCCCTCCTGGGGGCAGGCCGACAGAGCTCCTACAATGAGCAGTTCTTC

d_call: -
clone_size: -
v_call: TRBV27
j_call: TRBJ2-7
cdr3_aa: CASSFGRPYEQYF
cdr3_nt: TGTGCCAGCAGTTTTGGCAGGCCGTACGAGCAGTACTTC

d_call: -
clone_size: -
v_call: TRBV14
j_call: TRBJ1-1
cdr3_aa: CASSQAGPAMNTEAFF
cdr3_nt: TGTGCCAGCAGCCAAGCTGGGCCAGCTATGAACACTGAAGCTTTCTTT

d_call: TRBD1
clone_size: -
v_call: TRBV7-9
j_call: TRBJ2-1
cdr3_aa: CASSFGQGAGNEQFF
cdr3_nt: TGTGCCAGCAGCTTCGGACAGGGGGCCGGCAATGAGCAGTTCTTC

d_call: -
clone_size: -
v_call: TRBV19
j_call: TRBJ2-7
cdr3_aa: CASSMSPGYEQYF
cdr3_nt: TGTGCCAGTAGTATGAGCCCGGGTTACGAGCAGTACTTC

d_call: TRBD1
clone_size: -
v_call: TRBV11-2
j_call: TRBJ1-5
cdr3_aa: CASTGTGPGNQPQHF
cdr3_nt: TGTGCCAGCACCGGGACAGGGCCCGGCAATCAGCCCCAGCATTTT

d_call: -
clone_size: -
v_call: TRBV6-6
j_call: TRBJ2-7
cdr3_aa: CASSTRDSSFYEQYF
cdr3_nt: TGTGCCAGCAGTACCCGGGACTCCTCTTTCTACGAGCAGTACTTC

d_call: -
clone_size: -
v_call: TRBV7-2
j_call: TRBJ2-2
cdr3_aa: CASRGLEGANTGELFF
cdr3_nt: TGTGCCAGCAGGGGATTGGAGGGCGCGAACACCGGGGAGCTGTTTTTT

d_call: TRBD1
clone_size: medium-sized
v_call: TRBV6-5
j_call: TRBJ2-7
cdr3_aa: CASSPRQGRIEQYF
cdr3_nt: TGTGCCAGCAGCCCCCGACAGGGGCGGATCGAGCAGTACTTC

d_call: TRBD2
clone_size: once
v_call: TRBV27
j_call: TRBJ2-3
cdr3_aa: CASSSVQRGFTDTQYF
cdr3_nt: TGTGCCAGCAGTTCAGTCCAGCGGGGCTTCACAGATACGCAGTATTTT

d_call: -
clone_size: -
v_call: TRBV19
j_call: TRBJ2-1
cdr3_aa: CASMSGYSYNEQFF
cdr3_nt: TGTGCCAGTATGTCGGGTTACTCCTACAATGAGCAGTTCTTC

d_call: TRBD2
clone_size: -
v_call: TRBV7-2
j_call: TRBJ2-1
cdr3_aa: CASSSRTSEVHNEQFF
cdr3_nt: TGTGCCAGCAGCTCGCGGACTAGCGAGGTCCACAATGAGCAGTTCTTC

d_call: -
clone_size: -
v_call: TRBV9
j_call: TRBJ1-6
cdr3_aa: CASSPFGTEGSPLHF
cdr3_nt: TGTGCCAGCAGCCCGTTTGGGACGGAGGGATCACCCCTCCACTTT

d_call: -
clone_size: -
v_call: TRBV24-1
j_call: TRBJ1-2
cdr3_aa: CATSDIRTDGYTF
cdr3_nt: TGTGCCACCAGTGATATACGGACAGATGGCTACACCTTC

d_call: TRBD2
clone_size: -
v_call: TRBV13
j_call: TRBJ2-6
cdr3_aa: CASSLGGGVSGANVLTF
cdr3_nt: TGTGCCAGCAGCCTCGGGGGGGGCGTCTCTGGGGCCAACGTCCTGACTTTC

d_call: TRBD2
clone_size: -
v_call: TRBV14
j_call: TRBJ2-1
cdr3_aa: CASSRTSGRGALNEQFF
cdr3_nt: TGTGCCAGCAGCCGGACTAGCGGGAGGGGCGCCCTAAATGAGCAGTTCTTC

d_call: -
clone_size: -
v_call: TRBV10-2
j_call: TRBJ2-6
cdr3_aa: CASSVGRSSSGANVLTF
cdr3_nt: TGCGCCAGCAGTGTGGGCAGGTCTTCTTCTGGGGCCAACGTCCTGACTTTC

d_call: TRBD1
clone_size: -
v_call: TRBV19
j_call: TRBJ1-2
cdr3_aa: CASDDRGPYGYTF
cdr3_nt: TGTGCCAGTGACGACAGGGGGCCCTATGGCTACACCTTC

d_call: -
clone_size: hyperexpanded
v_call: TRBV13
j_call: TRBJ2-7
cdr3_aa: CASSLSRGPDEQYF
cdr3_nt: TGTGCCAGCAGCCTTTCGAGAGGGCCCGACGAGCAGTACTTC

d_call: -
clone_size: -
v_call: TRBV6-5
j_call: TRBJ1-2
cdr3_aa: CASSTGTWGGYTF
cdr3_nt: TGTGCCAGCAGTACCGGGACTTGGGGTGGCTACACCTTC

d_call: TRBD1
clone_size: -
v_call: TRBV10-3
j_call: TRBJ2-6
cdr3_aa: CAISSGTGGTGANVLTF
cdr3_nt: TGTGCCATCAGTTCCGGGACAGGGGGGACCGGGGCCAACGTCCTGACTTTC

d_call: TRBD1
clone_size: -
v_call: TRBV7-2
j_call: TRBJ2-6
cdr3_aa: CASSLGTGGAGGANVLTF
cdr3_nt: TGTGCCAGCAGCTTAGGGACAGGGGGCGCAGGAGGGGCCAACGTCCTGACTTTC

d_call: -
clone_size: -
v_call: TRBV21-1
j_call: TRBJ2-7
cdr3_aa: CASGDRGVSEQYF
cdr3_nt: TGTGCCAGCGGGGACAGGGGGGTTAGCGAGCAGTACTTC

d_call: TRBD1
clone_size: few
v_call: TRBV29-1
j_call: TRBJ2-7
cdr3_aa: CSVGTGIYEQYF
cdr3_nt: TGCAGCGTGGGGACAGGGATCTACGAGCAGTACTTC

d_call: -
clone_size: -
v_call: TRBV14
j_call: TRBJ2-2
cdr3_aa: CASSLDWNTGELFF
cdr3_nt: TGTGCCAGCAGCCTTGACTGGAACACCGGGGAGCTGTTTTTT

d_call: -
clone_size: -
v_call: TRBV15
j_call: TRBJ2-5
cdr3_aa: CATSRGRATETQYF
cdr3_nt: TGTGCCACTAGCAGGGGGAGGGCCACTGAGACCCAGTACTTC

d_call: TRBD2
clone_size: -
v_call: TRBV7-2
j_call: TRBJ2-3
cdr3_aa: CASSLSGGRTDTQYF
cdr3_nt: TGTGCCAGCAGCTTATCCGGCGGGAGGACAGATACGCAGTATTTT

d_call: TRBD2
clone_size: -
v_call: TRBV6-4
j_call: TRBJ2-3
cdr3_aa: CASSERETDTQYF
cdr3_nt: TGTGCCAGCAGTGAGCGGGAGACAGATACGCAGTATTTT

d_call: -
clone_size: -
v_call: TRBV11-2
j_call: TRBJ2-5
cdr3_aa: CASSSIQILFSSETQYF
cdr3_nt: TGTGCCAGCAGCTCCATCCAGATCCTCTTCTCTTCGGAGACCCAGTACTTC

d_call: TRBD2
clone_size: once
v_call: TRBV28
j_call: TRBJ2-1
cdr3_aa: CASTSAGTSVSYNEQFF
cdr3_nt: TGTGCCAGCACCTCAGCGGGGACTAGCGTTTCCTACAATGAGCAGTTCTTC

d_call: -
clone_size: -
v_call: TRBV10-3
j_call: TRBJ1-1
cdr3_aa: CAISESGGITEAFF
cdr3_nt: TGTGCCATCAGTGAGTCGGGAGGGATCACTGAAGCTTTCTTT

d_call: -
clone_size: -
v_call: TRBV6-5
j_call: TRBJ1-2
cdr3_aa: CASSPDSNYGYTF
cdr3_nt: TGTGCCAGCAGCCCCGACAGTAACTATGGCTACACCTTC

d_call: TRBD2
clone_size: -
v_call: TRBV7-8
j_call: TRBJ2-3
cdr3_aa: CASRITASGRTDTQYF
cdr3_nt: TGTGCCAGCAGGATTACGGCTAGCGGGAGAACAGATACGCAGTATTTT

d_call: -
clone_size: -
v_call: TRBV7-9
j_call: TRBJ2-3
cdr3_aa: CASSFALTDTQYF
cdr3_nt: TGTGCCAGCAGCTTCGCGCTCACAGATACGCAGTATTTT

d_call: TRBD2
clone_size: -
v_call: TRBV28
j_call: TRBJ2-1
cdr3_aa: CASSPAAAGGYNEQFF
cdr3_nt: TGTGCCAGCAGTCCCGCGGCCGCGGGAGGGTACAATGAGCAGTTCTTC

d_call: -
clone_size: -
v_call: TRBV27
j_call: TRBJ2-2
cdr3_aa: CASKFGGPLNTGELFF
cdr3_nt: TGTGCCAGCAAATTCGGGGGGCCACTTAACACCGGGGAGCTGTTTTTT

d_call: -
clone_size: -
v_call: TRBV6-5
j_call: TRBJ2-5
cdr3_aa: CASSLGRGLETQYF
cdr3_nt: TGTGCCAGCAGTCTAGGGAGGGGGTTGGAGACCCAGTACTTC

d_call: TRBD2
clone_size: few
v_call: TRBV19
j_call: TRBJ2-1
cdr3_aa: CASSIGSGVNSYNEQFF
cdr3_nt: TGTGCCAGTAGTATAGGAAGCGGGGTCAACTCCTACAATGAGCAGTTCTTC